This T cell receptor beta chain stems from a study of CD8+ T cells in alopecia areata. Study as a whole: Treatment of the treated patients consisted of oral tofacitinib, 5 to 10 mg twice daily. Points from the study as a whole: Expanded CD8+ clones among the top 100, as well as scalp clonality, were significantly decreased by tofacitinib. Researchers report lesional scalp, most notably alopecia totalis/universalis, outstripped normal scalp in clonality.

As for treatment: oral pan-JAK inhibitor, 5-10 mg twice daily. As regards this clone: Its antigen remains unidentified.

TCR sequencing used cDNA made by reverse transcription of extracted RNA. Profiling relied on immunoSEQ multiplex PCR, and the TCRdb table lists in-frame clones only, not all of them. Here the sample spans 150,000 to 200,000 clones, roughly three fifths being singletons. The CDR3 runs to 19 residues. Germline CDR1 and CDR2: SGHRS and YFSETQ. V lost 1 base, J lost 4 bases, and 14 bases stayed unmatched. Sequenced material: CD4+ T cells sorted from blood, taken at week 4, from a patient treated with tofacitinib. This clonotype was obtained from a human donor with alopecia areata. This sequence joins TRBV5-1 and TRBJ2-3, with 11 bases that match TRBD1. The CDR3 here is CASSLFPQTGTGGADTQYF. CDR3 nucleotides: TGCGCCAGCAGCTTGTTCCCCCAAACCGGGACAGGGGGTGCAGATACGCAGTATTTT.